The present T cell receptor beta chain was sequenced within a study of OX40 agonist ivuxolimab in advanced cancers. Study summary: Ivuxolimab, an agonist antibody against OX40 (CD134), was given to patients. The dose-escalation cohort was about 80% male, with a mean age of approximately 61 years, ranging about 23 to 79. Treatment received earlier with anti-PD-1, anti-PD-L1 or anti-CTLA-4 agents was allowed, and approximately 44% had some.

Sequencing was performed with immunoSEQ multiplex PCR; in TCRdb, only in-frame clones are kept and a portion is missing. The table lists 75,000 to 80,000 clones, over 85% of them singletons. Sampling times: baseline, cycle 4 day 1, cycle 7 day 1. This clone was detected only once. Trimming left V 6 bases short and J 1 base short, with 10 bases between. CDR1 and CDR2 from the germline V gene are LNHDA and SQIVND (reference sequence). The CDR3 spans 13 residues. This receptor was obtained from an adult with an advanced solid tumor such as melanoma, head and neck, liver or kidney cancer. The chain links TRBV19 to TRBJ2-7; no definite D call. Sequences were derived from CD4+ or CD8+ T cells sorted from blood, sampled in a trial of the OX40 agonist ivuxolimab. The DNA for the CDR3 is TGTGCCAGTAGCATTGTTGGATCCTACGAGCAGTACTTC. It is translated as CASSIVGSYEQYF.